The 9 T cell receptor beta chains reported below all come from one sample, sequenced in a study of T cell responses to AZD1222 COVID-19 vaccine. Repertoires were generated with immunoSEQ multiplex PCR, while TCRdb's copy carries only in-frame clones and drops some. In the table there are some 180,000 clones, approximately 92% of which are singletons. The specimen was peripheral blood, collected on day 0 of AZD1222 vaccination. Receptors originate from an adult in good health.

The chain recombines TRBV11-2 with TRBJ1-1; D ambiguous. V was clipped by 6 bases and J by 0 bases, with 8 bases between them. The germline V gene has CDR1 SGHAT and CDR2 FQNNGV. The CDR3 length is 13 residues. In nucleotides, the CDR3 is TGTGCCAGCAGTCGACGGATGAACACTGAAGCTTTCTTT. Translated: CASSRRMNTEAFF.

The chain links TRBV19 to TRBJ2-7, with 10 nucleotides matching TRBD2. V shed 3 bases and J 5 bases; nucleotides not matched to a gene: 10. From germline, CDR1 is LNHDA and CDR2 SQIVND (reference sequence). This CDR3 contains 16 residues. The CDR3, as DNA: TGTGCCAGTAGTATCGGGCTAGCGGGAGTCTTCGACGAGCAGTACTTC. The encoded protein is CASSIGLAGVFDEQYF.

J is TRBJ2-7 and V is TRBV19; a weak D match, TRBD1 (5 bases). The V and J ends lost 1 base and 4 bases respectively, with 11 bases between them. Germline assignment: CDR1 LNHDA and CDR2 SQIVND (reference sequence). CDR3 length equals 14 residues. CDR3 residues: CASSIVLQEYEQYF. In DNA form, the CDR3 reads TGTGCCAGTAGTATAGTGTTACAGGAGTACGAGCAGTACTTC.

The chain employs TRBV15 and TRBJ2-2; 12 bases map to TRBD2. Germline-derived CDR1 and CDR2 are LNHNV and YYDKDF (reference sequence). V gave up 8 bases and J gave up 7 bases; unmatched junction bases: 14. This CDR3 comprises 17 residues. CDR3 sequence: CATGVGLGLAGNGELFF. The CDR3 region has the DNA TGTGCCACCGGGGTCGGTCTAGGACTAGCGGGGAACGGGGAGCTGTTTTTT.

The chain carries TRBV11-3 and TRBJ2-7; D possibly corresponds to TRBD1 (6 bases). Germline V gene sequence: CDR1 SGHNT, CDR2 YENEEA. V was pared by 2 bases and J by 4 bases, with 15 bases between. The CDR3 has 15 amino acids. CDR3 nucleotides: TGTGCCAGCAGCTTATACGCAGGGGTTATGTACGAGCAGTACTTC. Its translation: CASSLYAGVMYEQYF.

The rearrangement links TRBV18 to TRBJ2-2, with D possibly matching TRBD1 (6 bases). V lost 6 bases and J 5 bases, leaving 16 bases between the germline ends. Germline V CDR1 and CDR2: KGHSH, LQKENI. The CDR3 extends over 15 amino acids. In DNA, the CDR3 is TGTGCCAGCTCTACAGGGATTCTTGGTACCGGGGAGCTGTTTTTT. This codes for CASSTGILGTGELFF.

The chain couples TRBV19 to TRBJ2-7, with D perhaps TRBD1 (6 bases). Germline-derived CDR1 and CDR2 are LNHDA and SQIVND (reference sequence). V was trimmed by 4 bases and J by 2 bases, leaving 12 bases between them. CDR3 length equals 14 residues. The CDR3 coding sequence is TGTGCCAGTAGTACCTCAGGGGCTCCCTACGAGCAGTACTTC. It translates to CASSTSGAPYEQYF.

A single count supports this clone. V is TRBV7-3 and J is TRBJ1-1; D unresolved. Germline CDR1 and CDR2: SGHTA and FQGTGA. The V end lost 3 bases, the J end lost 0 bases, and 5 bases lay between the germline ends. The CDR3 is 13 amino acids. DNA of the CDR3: TGTGCCAGCAGCTTTGGGATGAACACTGAAGCTTTCTTT. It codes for CASSFGMNTEAFF. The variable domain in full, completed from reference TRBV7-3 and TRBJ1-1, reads GAGVSQTPSNKVTEKGKYVELRCDPISGHTALYWYRQSLGQGPEFLIYFQGTGAADDSGLPNDRFFAVRPEGSVSTLKIQRTERGDSAVYLCASSFGMNTEAFFGQGTRLTVV.

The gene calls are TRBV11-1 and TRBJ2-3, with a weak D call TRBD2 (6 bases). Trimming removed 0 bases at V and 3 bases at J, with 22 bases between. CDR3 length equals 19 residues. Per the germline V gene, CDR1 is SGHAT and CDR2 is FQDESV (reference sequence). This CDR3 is CASSLAGGSRRMGTDTQYF. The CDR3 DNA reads TGTGCCAGCAGCTTAGCGGGAGGTTCCAGGCGGATGGGAACAGATACGCAGTATTTT. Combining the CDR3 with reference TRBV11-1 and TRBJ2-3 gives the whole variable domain EAEVAQSPRYKITEKSQAVAFWCDPISGHATLYWYRQILGQGPELLVQFQDESVVDDSQLPKDRFSAERLKGVDSTLKIQPAELGDSAMYLCASSLAGGSRRMGTDTQYFGPGTRLTVL.